The 20 T cell receptor beta chains reported below all come from one sample, sequenced in a study of blood T cells in healthy people across ages. Primed by a sample-barcoded 5' primer and a J-beta primer mix, a second PCR proceeded for about 6 to 12 cycles. One entry per CDR3 protein results from TCRdb running MiXCR on the 5' RACE reads. The sample includes some 1.8 million distinct CDR3 sequences, 30% to 40% of them seen just once. Source material: blood. The receptors stem from a human donor in good health.

In its sample, this clonotype was seen a few times. This chain joins TRBV5-1 and TRBJ1-2; the D gene is possibly TRBD1 (6 bases). This CDR3 is built from 14 residues. Germline V CDR1 and CDR2: SGHRS, YFSETQ. V was trimmed by 5 bases and J by 3 bases, leaving 14 bases between them. DNA for the CDR3: TGCGCCAGCAGGGAACCATCAGGGGACTATGGCTACACCTTC. This sequence encodes CASREPSGDYGYTF. Looking up the rest from reference TRBV5-1 and TRBJ1-2 gives the full variable domain: KAGVTQTPRYLIKTRGQQVTLSCSPISGHRSVSWYQQTPGQGLQFLFEYFSETQRNKGNFPGRFSGRQFSNSRSEMNVSTLELGDSALYLCASREPSGDYGYTFGSGTRLTVV.

The chain employs TRBV7-9 and TRBJ1-4; D remains unclear. CDR1 is SEHNR and CDR2 is FQNEAQ in the germline V gene (reference sequence). Trimming pared 6 bases from V and 7 bases from J, leaving 15 bases between. The CDR3 is 14 residues long. The CDR3, as DNA: TGTGCCAGCAGTTCAATGGAAGGGATTGAAAAACTGTTTTTT. It codes for CASSSMEGIEKLFF.

The rearrangement joins TRBV10-3 to TRBJ1-1; D remains unclear. The CDR3 is 12 residues long. The germline V and J ends were trimmed by 2 bases and 7 bases, with 8 bases remaining between them. From germline, CDR1 is ENHRY and CDR2 SYGVKD. CDR3 residues: CAISEHTGEAFF. The CDR3 DNA follows: TGTGCCATCAGTGAGCACACGGGTGAAGCTTTCTTT.

The chain links TRBV6-2 or TRBV6-3 to TRBJ1-5, with TRBD1 identical over 10 bases. This CDR3 is 13 amino acids long. V shed 10 bases, J shed 4 bases, and the junction held 4 bases outside the gene matches. Looked up from germline, CDR1 is MNHEY and CDR2 is SVGEGT. CDR3 in amino acids: CATRDRGNQPQHF. The DNA for the CDR3 is TGTGCCACAAGGGACAGGGGTAATCAGCCCCAGCATTTT.

The V gene is TRBV20-1, the J gene TRBJ2-7; TRBD2 is a possible D gene (5 bases). V was trimmed by 4 bases and J by 2 bases, leaving 9 bases between them. CDR3 size: 12 residues. The germline CDR1 and CDR2 sequences are DFQATT and SNEGSKA (reference sequence). CDR3 region: CSAIHGAYEQYF. The CDR3, as DNA: TGCAGTGCTATCCACGGGGCCTACGAGCAGTACTTC.

The CDR3 here is CASSLWGDRREHEQYF. In nucleotides, the CDR3 is TGTGCCAGCAGTTTATGGGGGGACAGACGGGAGCACGAGCAGTACTTC. The V gene is TRBV28, the J gene TRBJ2-7, with D tentatively TRBD1 (7 bases). V lost 0 bases, J lost 5 bases, and 17 bases lay in between. The CDR3 extends over 16 amino acids. Germline V lookup: CDR1 MDHEN, CDR2 SYDVKM.

V usage is TRBV27 and J usage is TRBJ2-5; TRBD1 might be the D (6 bases). The CDR3 extends over 16 amino acids. CDR1 and CDR2 from the germline V gene are MNHEY and SMNVEV (reference sequence). V lost 5 bases and J lost 4, with 20 bases in between. In DNA, the CDR3 is TGTGCCAGCAGTACCGTACAGGGACGGGTTTTAGAGACCCAGTACTTC. Residues: CASSTVQGRVLETQYF.

The rearrangement uses TRBV9 and TRBJ1-3; D call uncertain. Per the germline V gene, CDR1 is SGDLS and CDR2 is YYNGEE. The CDR3 has 13 amino acids. Trimming took off 1 base at V and 4 bases at J, with 6 bases between the two ends. In DNA form, the CDR3 reads TGTGCCAGCAGCGTACAGGCCGGAAACACCATATATTTT. It translates to CASSVQAGNTIYF.

The gene calls are TRBV29-1 and TRBJ1-6, with TRBD1 matching 7 bases. Germline-derived CDR1 and CDR2 are SQVTM and ANQGSEA. This CDR3 has 13 amino acids. The V and J ends lost 7 bases and 9 bases, in that order; junction bases with no gene match: 9. The CDR3 loop is CSARQGRGSPLHF. In DNA, the CDR3 is TGCAGCGCCCGACAGGGAAGAGGTTCACCCCTCCACTTT.

In its sample, this clonotype was seen a few times. J is TRBJ2-6 and V is TRBV21-1; TRBD2 reflects the table's D call only, with no check against the DNA. TRBV21-1 is a recognized pseudogene. The CDR3 consists of 15 residues. CDR3 sequence (DNA): TGTGCCAGCAGCAAAGCAGGGCCCGGGGCCAACGTCCTGACTTTC. Translated, it gives CASSKAGPGANVLTF.

This chain links TRBV6-5 with TRBJ2-5; the match to TRBD2 covers 10 bases. Germline CDR1 MNHEY, CDR2 SVGAGI. J gave up 7 bases and V 0 bases, and 2 bases lay outside the gene matches. The CDR3 extends over 14 amino acids. This chain's CDR3 is CASSYSIAGGTQYF. CDR3 coding DNA: TGTGCCAGCAGTTACTCGATAGCGGGGGGGACCCAGTACTTC.

The chain has TRBV3-1 and TRBJ2-5; D may be TRBD2 (5 bases). Germline CDR1 and CDR2: LGHDT and YNNKEL (reference sequence). V shed 3 bases and J shed 5 bases, with 10 bases lying between them. This CDR3 has 13 amino acids. CDR3 in amino acids: CASSQWGDETQYF. The CDR3 DNA reads TGTGCCAGCAGCCAGTGGGGAGACGAGACCCAGTACTTC.

The chain recombines TRBV5-5 with TRBJ2-7; 12 bases fit TRBD2. CDR3 size: 17 residues. Looked up from germline, CDR1 is SGHKS and CDR2 is YYEKEE (reference sequence). V lost 4 bases to trimming and J lost 0 bases; unmatched junction nucleotides: 8. The DNA for the CDR3 is TGTGCCAGCAGCCGCCGGACTAGCGGGGCCCTCTCCTACGAGCAGTACTTC. The encoded protein is CASSRRTSGALSYEQYF.

The chain is built from TRBV7-2 and TRBJ1-5; D remains ambiguous. This CDR3 contains 13 residues. The germline V and J ends were trimmed by 8 bases and 4 bases, with 12 bases remaining between them. Germline V gene data show CDR1 as SGHTA and CDR2 as FQGNSA. CDR3 protein: CASGSALNQPQHF. DNA of the CDR3: TGTGCCAGCGGCTCAGCGCTTAATCAGCCCCAGCATTTT.

This chain connects TRBV7-8 to TRBJ2-5; either TRBD1 or TRBD2 may fit D (5 bases each). Matching the DNA end better, TRBJ2-7 makes the J call doubtful. This CDR3 region has 15 residues. Per germline, CDR1 SGHVS and CDR2 FQNEAQ. The CDR3 DNA reads as TGTGCCAGCATCCAAGTCGGGCAGGGACCCTACGAGCAGTACTTC. Translation gives CASIQVGQGPYEQYF.

In the case of this clonotype: One end of the junction does not line up with germline, which may come from a read error. The J gene is TRBJ2-1, the V gene TRBV5-1; TRBD2 matches 7 bases. Germline V gene data show CDR1 as SGHRS and CDR2 as YFSETQ. The CDR3 covers 14 residues. CDR3 in DNA: TGCACCAGCCGGCGGGCTAGCGGATACAATGAGCAGTTCTTC. This translates into CTSRRASGYNEQFF.

The chain is built from TRBV20-1 and TRBJ2-1; possibly TRBD2 for D (8 bases). CDR3 length equals 16 residues. Germline-derived CDR1 and CDR2 are DFQATT and SNEGSKA (reference sequence). V lost 5 bases and J 4 bases, leaving 21 bases between the germline ends. Here the CDR3 DNA reads TGCAGTGCTGAGGGGGCTAGCGGGCTAACTTACAATGAGCAGTTCTTC. Translation: CSAEGASGLTYNEQFF.

About this clonotype: This may arise from a read error, as a much more abundant clone is one base away. The CDR3 DNA sequence: TGTGCCTCCTCACAGGACTATAATTCACCCCGCCACTTT. It codes for CASSQDYNSPRHF. The rearrangement joins TRBV12-3 or TRBV12-4 to TRBJ1-6, with D perhaps matching TRBD1 (5 bases). This CDR3 contains 13 residues.

V is TRBV20-1 and J is TRBJ2-1; maybe TRBD1 (6 bases). The CDR3 spans 14 residues. Looked up from germline, CDR1 is DFQATT and CDR2 is SNEGSKA (reference sequence). The V and J ends lost 3 bases and 7 bases respectively, with 16 bases between them. The CDR3 DNA reads TGCAGTGCTAGGAGTGGCAGGGGAGCGAATGAGCAGTTCTTC. This sequence encodes CSARSGRGANEQFF.

This clonotype was seen a few times. The chain links TRBV12-3 or TRBV12-4 to TRBJ2-1, with D unresolved. The CDR3 has 15 residues. Trimming cost V 6 bases and J 1 base, with 13 bases left between them. The CDR3 sequence is CASRVSGLSYNEQFF. In nucleotides, the CDR3 is TGTGCCAGCAGGGTTAGTGGGTTGTCCTACAATGAGCAGTTCTTC.